Listed below are T cell receptor beta chains from one sample, sequenced in a study of T-cell memory formation after mild COVID-19. TCRdb recomputed calls from the 5' RACE reads with MiXCR, one row per CDR3 protein. The repertoire holds some 290,000 distinct CDR3 sequences, around 16% seen once, with roughly 20% in the top ten. The specimen sequenced was PBMCs or a T cell subset sorted from them (not recorded which). These receptors originate from a man in his late teens or twenties who had mild COVID-19 (a few samples of this study predate the infection). Cell type and time point are not known. CDR3s leave out the opening cysteine and the closing phenylalanine or tryptophan. Fields, in order: CDR3 protein, J gene, clone size, V gene. Rows give clone size only sometimes, using once, few, many, or a class for an expanded clone.

CDR3 protein: AIRLSGGDNEQF; J gene: TRBJ2-1; clone size: few; V gene: TRBV10-3
CDR3 protein: ASSWGPLWNEQF; J gene: TRBJ2-1; clone size: -; V gene: TRBV5-1
CDR3 protein: ASSYLTGGEVEQF; J gene: TRBJ2-1; clone size: -; V gene: TRBV6-6
CDR3 protein: ASSYRPSGQLNNSPLH; J gene: TRBJ1-6; clone size: -; V gene: TRBV6-5
CDR3 protein: ASSLSSDKGF; J gene: TRBJ1-1; clone size: -; V gene: TRBV7-9
CDR3 protein: ASSVVGTGSEQY; J gene: TRBJ2-7; clone size: few; V gene: TRBV9
CDR3 protein: ASSPATGYNQPQH; J gene: TRBJ1-5; clone size: -; V gene: TRBV4-2
CDR3 protein: SARPADGLGGYT; J gene: TRBJ1-2; clone size: few; V gene: TRBV20-1
CDR3 protein: ATSDFPGREGYT; J gene: TRBJ1-2; clone size: many; V gene: TRBV24-1
CDR3 protein: ASSSLGGQGYEQY; J gene: TRBJ2-7; clone size: few; V gene: TRBV7-9
CDR3 protein: SALTSGGISGTDTQY; J gene: TRBJ2-3; clone size: few; V gene: TRBV20-1
CDR3 protein: ASRIRPGGIEKLF; J gene: TRBJ1-4; clone size: few; V gene: TRBV2
CDR3 protein: ASSRSNQPQH; J gene: TRBJ1-5; clone size: -; V gene: TRBV12-3/TRBV12-4
CDR3 protein: ASSQTLAGGYLSTDTQY; J gene: TRBJ2-3; clone size: -; V gene: TRBV3-1
CDR3 protein: ASSEGPWANTGELF; J gene: TRBJ2-2; clone size: -; V gene: TRBV10-1
CDR3 protein: ASSGGGAYTEAF; J gene: TRBJ1-1; clone size: few; V gene: TRBV7-3
CDR3 protein: ASSPGTDSTDTQY; J gene: TRBJ2-3; clone size: -; V gene: TRBV7-9
CDR3 protein: ATSPSRDRTYGYT; J gene: TRBJ1-2; clone size: -; V gene: TRBV15
CDR3 protein: ASSPTGMNTEAF; J gene: TRBJ1-1; clone size: few; V gene: TRBV12-3/TRBV12-4
CDR3 protein: ASSLGRLAPEQY; J gene: TRBJ2-7; clone size: few; V gene: TRBV7-2
CDR3 protein: ASNNNREAF; J gene: TRBJ1-1; clone size: -; V gene: TRBV6-2/TRBV6-3
CDR3 protein: ASSSGQSNQPQH; J gene: TRBJ1-5; clone size: many; V gene: TRBV9
CDR3 protein: ASSASTGVGTEAF; J gene: TRBJ1-1; clone size: -; V gene: TRBV25-1
CDR3 protein: ASSSGGYEKLF; J gene: TRBJ1-4; clone size: -; V gene: TRBV6-2/TRBV6-3
CDR3 protein: ASSGTSGGGKNIQY; J gene: TRBJ2-4; clone size: -; V gene: TRBV6-5
CDR3 protein: ASSLDTAGDEAF; J gene: TRBJ1-1; clone size: -; V gene: TRBV5-1
CDR3 protein: ASSLGQQTLDT; J gene: TRBJ1-2; clone size: -; V gene: TRBV7-9
CDR3 protein: ASSISTFQETQY; J gene: TRBJ2-5; clone size: -; V gene: TRBV9
CDR3 protein: ASSAQAGANTGELF; J gene: TRBJ2-2; clone size: few; V gene: TRBV28
CDR3 protein: ASSDRDRDYEQY; J gene: TRBJ2-7; clone size: many; V gene: TRBV2
CDR3 protein: ASREQSYEQY; J gene: TRBJ2-7; clone size: -; V gene: TRBV5-1
CDR3 protein: ASSLLADNEQF; J gene: TRBJ2-1; clone size: few; V gene: TRBV7-9
CDR3 protein: ASSSQNSNQPQH; J gene: TRBJ1-5; clone size: -; V gene: TRBV18